The sequence of this TCR beta chain was determined in a study of control samples from healthy donors and cancer patients (dated by TCRdb to about 2020). Library creation used the immunoSEQ multiplex PCR assay. TCRdb limited this immuneACCESS table to in-frame rearrangements with V and J called. A share of clones is missing; checked studies link under half to unresolved V genes, and the rest is unexplained. This sample comprises roughly 83,000 clones, 82% of them detected only once. Clones ranked in the top ten supply around 9.5% of the sample. V is trimmed back by 6 bases and J by 1 base, and the junction contains 10 bases that no gene match accounts for. From the germline V gene, CDR1 is SQVTM and CDR2 is ANQGSEA. Spanning cysteine to phenylalanine, the CDR3 consists of 16 amino acids. Only the CDR3 portion is preserved as DNA: 48 bases, with reading frame beginning at the first base. In its sample, this clone was seen once. The target of this receptor is not known. Per-nucleotide qualities are absent, and no much larger clonotype sits a single base away.

Sequencing was carried out using blood. The sequence came from a woman in her sixties in good health. In this chain, TRBV29-1 is recombined with TRBJ1-3; 9 bases in between match TRBD1. CDR3 loop: CSVGGTGSASGNTIYF. The sequence in DNA is TGCAGCGTGGGAGGGACAGGGTCCGCATCTGGAAACACCATATATTTT.